This T cell receptor (beta chain) was captured in a study of OX40 agonist ivuxolimab in advanced cancers. Study-level background: Patients were roughly 83% male with ages roughly 23 to 79, mean roughly 64.

Remarks on this clone: As the CDR3 is not closed by the conserved phenylalanine or tryptophan, this likely results from a read error.

Trimming removed 0 bases from V and 2 bases from J, with 6 bases in between. The CDR3 has 13 amino acids. CDR1 SGHNT and CDR2 YYREEE come from the germline V gene (reference sequence). Sequencing was performed with immunoSEQ multiplex PCR; in TCRdb, only in-frame clones are kept and a portion is missing. The table records tens of thousands of clones, around 94% of them present only once. This TCR was recovered from an adult with an advanced solid tumor such as melanoma, head and neck, liver or kidney cancer. The sample here was CD4+ or CD8+ T cells sorted from blood, taken in a trial of the OX40 agonist ivuxolimab. The chain combines TRBV5-4 with TRBJ2-7; no clear D gene. The CDR3 reads CASSLDAAYEQYL. In nucleotides, the CDR3 is TGTGCCAGCAGCTTGGACGCCGCCTACGAGCAGTACCTC.